What follows describes a single T cell receptor (beta chain). No antigen is known for it. Presence of unique molecular identifiers characterized the TCR beta cDNA libraries. TCRdb reanalysed the PCR reads using MiXCR and keeps one entry per CDR3 protein. This sample has fewer than 850,000 distinct CDR3 sequences, with just under 30% found just once. The data stem from a study of post-analysis software for immune sequencing data. General study results and limits: Five TRBV segments, including TRBV5-6, TRBV5-1 and TRBV20-1, were more frequent in patients than controls.

Germline CDR1 and CDR2: DFQATT and SNEGSKA (reference sequence). V was shortened by 6 bases and J by 5 bases, with 11 bases between the two germline ends. The CDR3 sequence is 11 residues long. This receptor was obtained from a girl between 5 and 17 years old with multiple sclerosis. The rearrangement uses TRBV20-1 and TRBJ2-7; no reliable D call. Input material: blood. CDR3 in DNA: TGCAGTGCCACAGTTTTGGACGAGCAGTACTTC. It yields the protein CSATVLDEQYF.